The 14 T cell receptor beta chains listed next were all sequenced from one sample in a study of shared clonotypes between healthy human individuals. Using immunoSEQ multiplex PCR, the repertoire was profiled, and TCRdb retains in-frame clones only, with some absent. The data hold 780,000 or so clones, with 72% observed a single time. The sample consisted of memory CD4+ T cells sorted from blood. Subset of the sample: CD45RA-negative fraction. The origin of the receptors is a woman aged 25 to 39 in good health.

As DNA, the CDR3 is TGTGCCAGCAGCAACTTTGCGAACTCTGGGGCCAACGTCCTGACTTTC. Amino acids: CASSNFANSGANVLTF. The chain uses TRBV16 and TRBJ2-6; D not resolved. The germline CDR1 and CDR2 sequences are KGHSY and FQNENV. This CDR3 comprises 16 residues. Deletions cut 5 bases from V and 0 bases from J, with 11 bases between.

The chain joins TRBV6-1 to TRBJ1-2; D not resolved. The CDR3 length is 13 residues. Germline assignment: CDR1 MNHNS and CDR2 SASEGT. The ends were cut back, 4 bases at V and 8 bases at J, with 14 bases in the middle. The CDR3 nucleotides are TGTGCCAGCAGTGCGCAGGAATCGGGCGGCTACACCTTC. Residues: CASSAQESGGYTF.

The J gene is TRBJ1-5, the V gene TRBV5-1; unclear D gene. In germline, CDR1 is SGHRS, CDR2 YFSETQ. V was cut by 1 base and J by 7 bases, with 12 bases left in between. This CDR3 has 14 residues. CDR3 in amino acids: CASSLLGKGQPQHF. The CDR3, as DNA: TGCGCCAGCAGCTTGCTGGGGAAAGGGCAGCCCCAGCATTTT.

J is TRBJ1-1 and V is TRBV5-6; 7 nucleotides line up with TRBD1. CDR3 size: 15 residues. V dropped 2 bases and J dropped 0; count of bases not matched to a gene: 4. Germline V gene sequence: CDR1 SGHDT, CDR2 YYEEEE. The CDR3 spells CASSFSDRMNTEAFF. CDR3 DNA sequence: TGTGCCAGCAGCTTCTCGGACAGGATGAACACTGAAGCTTTCTTT.

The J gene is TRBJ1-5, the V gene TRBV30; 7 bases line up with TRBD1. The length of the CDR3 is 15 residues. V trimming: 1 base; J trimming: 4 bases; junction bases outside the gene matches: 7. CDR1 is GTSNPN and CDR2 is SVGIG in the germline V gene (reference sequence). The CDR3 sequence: CAWSGNRGLNQPQHF. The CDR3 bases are TGTGCCTGGAGTGGAAACAGGGGCCTTAATCAGCCCCAGCATTTT.

The CDR3 is CASSPIPLLVRGRDYEQYF. The CDR3 DNA reads TGTGCCAGCTCACCTATTCCTCTATTAGTTCGCGGCCGGGACTACGAGCAGTACTTC. J is TRBJ2-7 and V is TRBV18, with a possible D match to TRBD2 (5 bases). With 3 bases removed from V and 3 bases from J, the gap between germline ends came to 27 bases. CDR3 length: 19 amino acids. Germline values: CDR1 KGHSH, CDR2 LQKENI.

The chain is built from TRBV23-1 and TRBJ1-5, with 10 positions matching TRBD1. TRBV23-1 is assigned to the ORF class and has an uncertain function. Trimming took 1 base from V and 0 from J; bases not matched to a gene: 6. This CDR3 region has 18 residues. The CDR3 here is CASSQCQGTGDSNQPQHF. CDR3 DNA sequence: TGCGCCAGCAGTCAATGTCAAGGGACAGGGGATAGCAATCAGCCCCAGCATTTT.

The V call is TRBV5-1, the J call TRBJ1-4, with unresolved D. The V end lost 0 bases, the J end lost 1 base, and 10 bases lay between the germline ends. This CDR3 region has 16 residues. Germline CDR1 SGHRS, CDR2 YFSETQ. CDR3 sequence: CASSLDGVGTNEKLFF. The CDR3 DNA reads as TGCGCCAGCAGCTTGGACGGCGTCGGAACTAATGAAAAACTGTTTTTT.

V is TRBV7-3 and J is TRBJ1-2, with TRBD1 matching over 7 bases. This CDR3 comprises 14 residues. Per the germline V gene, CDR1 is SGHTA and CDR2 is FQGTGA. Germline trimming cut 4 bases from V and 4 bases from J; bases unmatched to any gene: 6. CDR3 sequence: CASSSQTGSYGYTF. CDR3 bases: TGTGCCAGCAGCTCACAGACAGGGAGCTATGGCTACACCTTC.

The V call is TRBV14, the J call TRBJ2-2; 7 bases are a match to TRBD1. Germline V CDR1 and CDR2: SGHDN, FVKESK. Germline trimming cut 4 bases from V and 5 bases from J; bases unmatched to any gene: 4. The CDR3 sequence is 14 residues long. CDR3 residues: CASSLYRGTGELFF. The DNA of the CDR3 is TGTGCCAGCAGCCTCTACAGGGGAACCGGGGAGCTGTTTTTT.

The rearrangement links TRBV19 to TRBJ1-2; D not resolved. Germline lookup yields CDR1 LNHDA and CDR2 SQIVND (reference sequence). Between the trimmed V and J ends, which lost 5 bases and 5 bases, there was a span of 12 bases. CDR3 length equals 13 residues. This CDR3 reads CASSSGYDYGYTF. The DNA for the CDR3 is TGTGCCAGTAGTTCTGGGTATGATTATGGCTACACCTTC.

Written as DNA, the CDR3 is TGCGCCAGCAGCCGAACAGCTTTTCGGGAGGCTAATGAAAAACTGTTTTTT. Its translation: CASSRTAFREANEKLFF. The V gene is TRBV4-1, the J gene TRBJ1-4, with D uncertain. The CDR3 length is 17 residues. Germline CDR1 MGHRA, CDR2 YSYEKL. V lost 4 bases, J lost 3 bases, and 18 bases lay in between.

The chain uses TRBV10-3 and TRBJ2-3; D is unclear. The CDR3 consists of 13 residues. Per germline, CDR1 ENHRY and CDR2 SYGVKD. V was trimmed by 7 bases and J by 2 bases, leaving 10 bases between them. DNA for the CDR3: TGTGCCATCAACCCTGGAGACACAGATACGCAGTATTTT. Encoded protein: CAINPGDTDTQYF.

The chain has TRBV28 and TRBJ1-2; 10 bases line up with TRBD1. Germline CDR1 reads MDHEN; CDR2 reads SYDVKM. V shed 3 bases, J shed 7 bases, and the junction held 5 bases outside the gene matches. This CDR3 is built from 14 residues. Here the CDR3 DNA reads TGTGCCAGCAGTTTGGAATGGACAGGGGGTGGCTACACCTTC. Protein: CASSLEWTGGGYTF.